This T cell receptor beta chain was sequenced in a study of blood T cell repertoires in COVID-19. The overall study: Collection of acute and convalescent COVID-19 samples took place in the United States, Italy and Spain.

The CDR3 is 14 amino acids. Germline CDR1 SGHRS, CDR2 YFSETQ. The V end was cut by 2 bases, the J end by 5 bases, with 14 bases between. Original data processing: Using reference gene primer amplification, nucleated cell counts were estimated. Sequencing was performed with immunoSEQ multiplex PCR; in TCRdb, only in-frame clones are kept and a portion is missing. The V and J calls and clone size were taken over from that table, and D and trimming were inferred from the DNA. Among approximately 230,000 clones listed, 87% were seen once. The sequencing input was peripheral blood. The chain employs TRBV5-1 and TRBJ2-7, with a weak D call TRBD1 (7 bases). This TCR was sampled from a man between 18 and 29 years old with active or convalescent COVID-19. DNA of the CDR3: TGCGCCAGCAGCTTAGGGCAGGGGGGCGACGAGCAGTACTTC. Its protein product is CASSLGQGGDEQYF.